One sample yielded the 21 T cell receptor beta chains listed below, sequenced in a study of response to subunit inactivated influenza vaccine. MiXCR, run by TCRdb on the RT-PCR reads, gives a single entry per CDR3 protein. The sample includes more than 700,000 distinct CDR3 sequences, 21% of them seen just once. The sequenced sample was PBMCs from blood, obtained about 5 days after vaccination. All receptors come from a man aged 45-65 years who received an inactivated influenza vaccine.

This chain joins TRBV6-4 and TRBJ2-4; 8 nucleotides agree with TRBD2. This CDR3 has 19 amino acids. CDR1 and CDR2 (germline): MRHNA, SNTAGT. V lost 0 bases and J lost 0; bases outside the gene matches: 10. CDR3 nucleotide sequence: TGTGCCAGCAGTGACTCGATGGCGGGAGGAACTCTAGCCAAAAACATTCAGTACTTC. It translates to CASSDSMAGGTLAKNIQYF.

The chain uses TRBV20-1 and TRBJ2-1; 8 bases map to TRBD2. The CDR3 spans 12 residues. CDR1 is DFQATT and CDR2 is SNEGSKA in the germline V gene (reference sequence). Trimming at V came to 2 bases and at J to 10 bases, leaving 4 bases not matched to a gene. CDR3: CSARLAGGEQFF. The CDR3 nucleotides read TGCAGTGCTAGACTCGCGGGAGGAGAGCAGTTCTTC.

This clonotype was counted a few times. The chain recombines TRBV4-3 with TRBJ2-2; 8 bases map to TRBD2. The V gene end was trimmed by 0 bases and the J gene end by 1 base; junction bases not matched to a gene: 7. The germline V gene has CDR1 LGHNA and CDR2 YSLEER. This CDR3 is 18 amino acids long. CDR3 bases: TGCGCCAGCAGCCAAGATACCCCGCTAGCGGGGAACACCGGGGAGCTGTTTTTT. Translating it yields CASSQDTPLAGNTGELFF.

This clonotype appeared a few times. The chain has TRBV7-2 and TRBJ2-3, with TRBD2 matching 12 bases. The CDR3 is 16 amino acids. Germline values: CDR1 SGHTA, CDR2 FQGNSA. Trimming took 1 base from V and 8 from J; bases not matched to a gene: 7. The CDR3 spells CASSLGASGGARTQYF. As DNA, the CDR3 is TGTGCCAGCAGCTTAGGAGCTAGCGGGGGGGCCCGTACGCAGTATTTT.

This chain connects TRBV11-2 to TRBJ2-2, with D maybe TRBD2 (5 bases). Germline V lookup: CDR1 SGHAT, CDR2 FQNNGV. The length of the CDR3 is 15 residues. V shed 3 bases and J shed 1 base, with 9 bases lying between them. CDR3 bases: TGTGCCAGCAGCTTCTGGGGAGAGAACACCGGGGAGCTGTTTTTT. Protein product: CASSFWGENTGELFF.

A few counts support this clonotype. The chain carries TRBV10-3 and TRBJ1-4; D unclear. This CDR3 has 12 amino acids. In germline, CDR1 is ENHRY, CDR2 SYGVKD. Trimming took off 2 bases at V and 3 bases at J, with 1 base between the two ends. In nucleotides, the CDR3 is TGTGCCATCAGTGAGCCTAATGAAAAACTGTTTTTT. Translating gives CAISEPNEKLFF.

The J gene is TRBJ1-1, the V gene TRBV10-3; tentatively, D is TRBD1 (5 bases). In germline, CDR1 is ENHRY, CDR2 SYGVKD. This CDR3 has 14 residues. With 4 bases removed from V and 2 bases from J, the gap between germline ends came to 11 bases. For the CDR3, the DNA is TGTGCCATCAGTGTGGGCAGGGACAACACTGAAGCTTTCTTT. Amino acids: CAISVGRDNTEAFF.

This clonotype occurred a few times. The chain is built from TRBV27 and TRBJ2-5; 7 bases agree with TRBD1. The V and J ends lost 6 bases and 6 bases, in that order; junction bases with no gene match: 10. The V gene's germline CDR1 is MNHEY and CDR2 SMNVEV (reference sequence). The CDR3 extends over 14 amino acids. The CDR3 nucleotides read TGTGCCAGCAGAGTCATGACAGGGATGAAGACCCAGTACTTC. Translating gives CASRVMTGMKTQYF.

There are a few counts of this clonotype. This chain links TRBV20-1 with TRBJ1-2; D perhaps matches TRBD1 (5 bases). V lost 2 bases and J 6 bases, leaving 16 bases between the germline ends. CDR1 DFQATT and CDR2 SNEGSKA come from the germline V gene (reference sequence). The CDR3 length is 14 residues. The CDR3 coding sequence is TGCAGTGCTAGACGGGGACTCTCTGGGGATGGCTACACCTTC. Translated: CSARRGLSGDGYTF.

CDR3 nucleotides: TGTGCCAGCAGCTTAAGAAGGATAACTAGCACAGATACGCAGTATTTT. This gives the protein CASSLRRITSTDTQYF. The J gene is TRBJ2-3, the V gene TRBV11-2; no clear D. The V end lost 2 bases, the J end lost 0 bases, and 12 bases lay between the germline ends. In germline, CDR1 is SGHAT, CDR2 FQNNGV. The CDR3 runs to 16 residues.

This rearrangement joins TRBV7-8 to TRBJ2-5, with D perhaps assigned TRBD1 or TRBD2 (5 bases each). The length of the CDR3 is 16 residues. Trimming pared 6 bases from V and 2 bases from J, leaving 19 bases between. Germline CDR1 and CDR2: SGHVS and FQNEAQ. The chain's CDR3 is CASRRARGSGQETQYF. The CDR3 region has the DNA TGTGCCAGCAGAAGGGCGAGGGGCTCAGGGCAAGAGACCCAGTACTTC.

This chain connects TRBV5-1 to TRBJ2-7; TRBD1 aligns across 7 bases. The germline gives CDR1 SGHRS, CDR2 YFSETQ. The CDR3 has 15 amino acids. The V gene end was trimmed by 4 bases and the J gene end by 0 bases; junction bases not matched to a gene: 7. The CDR3 region has the DNA TGCGCCAGCAGCCACTCCGGGACAGCCTCCTACGAGCAGTACTTC. This codes for CASSHSGTASYEQYF.

The chain is built from TRBV6-2 or TRBV6-3 and TRBJ2-1, with 13 bases identical to TRBD2. The CDR3 totals 21 residues. The germline CDR1 and CDR2 sequences are MNHEY and SVGEGT. V shed 3 bases, J shed 1 base, and the junction held 15 bases outside the gene matches. DNA for the CDR3: TGTGCCAGCAGTTATTACAATCTTGGACTAGCGGGGGAAGGTTCCTACAATGAGCAGTTCTTC. Translated, it gives CASSYYNLGLAGEGSYNEQFF.

The V gene is TRBV24-1, the J gene TRBJ2-6, with D possibly being TRBD1 (5 bases). CDR3 length: 18 amino acids. In germline, CDR1 is KGHDR, CDR2 SFDVKD. The ends were cut back, 0 bases at V and 2 bases at J, with 13 bases in the middle. CDR3 residues: CATSDLLGQGPGANVLTF. The CDR3 DNA is TGTGCCACCAGTGATTTGTTGGGCCAGGGCCCTGGGGCCAACGTCCTGACTTTC.

There are a few counts of this clonotype. J is TRBJ2-7 and V is TRBV29-1; D is possibly TRBD1 (5 bases). Trimming took 6 bases from V and 6 from J, leaving 12 bases between them. The CDR3 spans 11 residues. The germline V gene encodes CDR1 SQVTM and CDR2 ANQGSEA. In DNA, the CDR3 is TGCAGCGTGGGCCAAGGGGCCGAGCAGTACTTC. It encodes CSVGQGAEQYF.

This clonotype was seen only a few times. CDR3 bases: TGTGCCAGCAGCCCGTTACTAGCGGGGTTGGTAAATGAGCAGTTCTTC. Encoded protein: CASSPLLAGLVNEQFF. The rearrangement links TRBV6-1 to TRBJ2-1, with 10 bases fitting TRBD2. After removal of 6 bases from V and 7 bases from J, the junction contained 12 bases not matched to a gene. The CDR3 has 16 residues. The germline gives CDR1 MNHNS, CDR2 SASEGT.

The chain has TRBV2 and TRBJ2-7, with a tentative D call TRBD2 (5 bases). Trimming took 3 bases from V and 3 from J, leaving 24 bases between them. The CDR3 has 18 residues. Per the germline V gene, CDR1 is SNHLY and CDR2 is FYNNEI. The DNA for the CDR3 is TGTGCCAGCAGTGATATTAATCTAGCAACATTGGGTCTCTACGAGCAGTACTTC. Protein sequence: CASSDINLATLGLYEQYF.

In this sample, this clonotype turned up many times. The chain links TRBV20-1 to TRBJ2-2; D possibly corresponds to TRBD2 (6 bases). Germline CDR1 is DFQATT and CDR2 is SNEGSKA (reference sequence). CDR3 length: 16 residues. The V end was cut by 6 bases, the J end by 0 bases, with 17 bases between. CDR3 nucleotide sequence: TGCAGTGCCAGACCCGGGACTCACGCGAACACCGGGGAGCTGTTTTTT. This gives the protein CSARPGTHANTGELFF.

The table lists this clonotype with a few counts. The chain links TRBV5-4 to TRBJ2-5; possible D gene TRBD2, 5 bases. Germline CDR1 reads SGHNT; CDR2 reads YYREEE (reference sequence). Trimming stripped 1 base from V and 6 bases from J, with 10 bases between. The CDR3 length is 13 residues. The CDR3 is CASSLMNGKTQYF. CDR3 in DNA: TGTGCCAGCAGCTTGATGAACGGGAAGACCCAGTACTTC.

This clonotype was observed a few times. The V gene is TRBV10-3, the J gene TRBJ1-2; unclear D gene. Germline loops: CDR1 ENHRY, CDR2 SYGVKD. V dropped 8 bases and J dropped 4 bases, with 20 bases sitting between them. The CDR3 consists of 15 residues. Written as DNA, the CDR3 is TGTGCCATCGGAGGTTCTGCCCGGACCCTCTATGGCTACACCTTC. Encoded protein: CAIGGSARTLYGYTF.

The sample holds a few counts of this clonotype. This chain connects TRBV7-9 to TRBJ2-5; perhaps TRBD1 as D (8 bases). The CDR3 consists of 14 residues. V was pared by 6 bases and J by 5 bases, with 16 bases between. CDR1 and CDR2 from the germline V gene are SEHNR and FQNEAQ (reference sequence). The chain's CDR3 is CASSQQGGMETQYF. In DNA form, the CDR3 reads TGTGCCAGCAGTCAACAGGGGGGGATGGAGACCCAGTACTTC.